This is a list of T cell receptor beta chains from one sample in a study of CD8+ T cells in alopecia areata. Sequencing used immunoSEQ multiplex PCR; TCRdb keeps in-frame clones, though not all of them. The sample contains 190,000 or so clones, roughly 64% of which appear only once. The material sequenced was CD8+ T cells sorted from blood, taken at week 24, from a patient treated with tofacitinib. Receptors originate from a human donor with alopecia areata. The CDR3 runs from the conserved cysteine through the conserved F or W. The D gene is left open where the match is weak. Not all rows give a size; the values are once, few, many and, for expanded clones, a class.

TRBV11-3	NA	TRBJ2-7	NA	CASSLATYEQYF	TGTGCCAGCAGCTTAGCAACCTACGAGCAGTACTTC
TRBV25-1	NA	TRBJ1-2	NA	CASSESTGNGYTF	TGTGCCAGCAGTGAATCTACAGGGAATGGCTACACCTTC
TRBV30	NA	TRBJ2-3	TRBD1	CAWMAPDRAADTQYF	TGTGCCTGGATGGCTCCGGACAGGGCGGCAGATACGCAGTATTTT
TRBV6-1	few	TRBJ1-2	TRBD1	CASSEAGDRFYGYTF	TGTGCCAGCAGTGAAGCGGGGGACAGGTTCTATGGCTACACCTTC
TRBV5-1	few	TRBJ2-5	NA	CASSLSSALYQETQYF	TGCGCCAGCAGCTTGTCTTCGGCGCTGTACCAAGAGACCCAGTACTTC
TRBV27	NA	TRBJ1-5	TRBD1	CASRKGQGNQPQHF	TGTGCCAGCAGAAAGGGACAGGGCAATCAGCCCCAGCATTTT
TRBV9	NA	TRBJ2-7	NA	CASKTLRSYEQYF	TGTGCCAGCAAGACCCTACGCTCCTACGAGCAGTACTTC
TRBV10-3	NA	TRBJ2-4	TRBD1	CAISESRDRGPVAKNIQYF	TGTGCCATCAGTGAGTCAAGGGACAGGGGGCCCGTAGCCAAAAACATTCAGTACTTC
TRBV11-2	once	TRBJ2-5	NA	CASSSTDETQYF	TGTGCCAGCAGCTCGACCGATGAGACCCAGTACTTC
TRBV5-6	few	TRBJ2-5	NA	CASSLVGQGTQETQYF	TGTGCCAGCAGCTTGGTCGGGCAGGGGACCCAAGAGACCCAGTACTTC
TRBV4-1	NA	TRBJ2-3	TRBD2	CASSQFSGGTDTQYF	TGCGCCAGCAGCCAATTTAGCGGGGGCACAGATACGCAGTATTTT
TRBV2	few	TRBJ1-6	NA	CAGLTGNSPLHF	TGTGCCGGACTGACGGGAAATTCACCCCTCCACTTT
TRBV9	NA	TRBJ2-2	NA	CASERPPTGELFF	TGTGCCAGCGAACGGCCCCCCACCGGGGAGCTGTTTTTT
TRBV27	NA	TRBJ2-3	NA	CASSPHRYTQYF	TGTGCCAGCAGTCCTCACAGGTATACGCAGTATTTT
TRBV27	once	TRBJ2-6	NA	CASSAYSGANVLTF	TGTGCCAGCAGTGCGTACTCTGGGGCCAACGTCCTGACTTTC
TRBV7-8	few	TRBJ2-3	TRBD1	CASSVSGTGIVGQYF	TGTGCCAGCAGCGTCTCCGGGACAGGCATCGTTGGGCAGTATTTT
TRBV5-6	few	TRBJ1-6	NA	CASSWSVNSPLHF	TGTGCCAGCAGCTGGTCGGTTAATTCACCCCTCCACTTT
TRBV14	NA	TRBJ1-1	NA	CASSHPDRYEAFF	TGTGCCAGCAGCCATCCGGACCGCTATGAAGCTTTCTTT
TRBV6-5	NA	TRBJ2-7	NA	CASTNRVETYEQYF	TGTGCCAGCACCAACCGGGTCGAGACCTACGAGCAGTACTTC
TRBV30	NA	TRBJ2-3	TRBD2	CAWASGGLDTQYF	TGTGCCTGGGCTAGCGGGGGATTAGATACGCAGTATTTT
TRBV7-8	NA	TRBJ2-3	NA	CASSPSFRVADTQYF	TGTGCCAGCAGCCCGAGCTTTCGAGTAGCAGATACGCAGTATTTT
TRBV15	NA	TRBJ2-6	NA	CATRGAGTTGANVLTF	TGTGCCACCAGAGGAGCCGGGACAACTGGGGCCAACGTCCTGACTTTC
TRBV6-5	few	TRBJ2-5	TRBD2	CASGGGAQETQYF	TGTGCCAGCGGCGGGGGGGCCCAAGAGACCCAGTACTTC
TRBV4-1	NA	TRBJ1-2	NA	CASSQKPEANYGYTF	TGCGCCAGCAGCCAAAAACCCGAAGCTAACTATGGCTACACCTTC
TRBV27	NA	TRBJ2-7	TRBD2	CASSFVAGGFYEQYF	TGTGCCAGCAGTTTCGTAGCGGGGGGATTCTACGAGCAGTACTTC
TRBV4-1	NA	TRBJ1-4	NA	CASSQDPGDNEKLFF	TGCGCCAGCAGCCAAGACCCAGGTGACAATGAAAAACTGTTTTTT
TRBV14	NA	TRBJ1-2	NA	CASSQGSGPDGYTF	TGTGCCAGCAGCCAAGGGTCAGGCCCCGATGGCTACACCTTC
TRBV2	NA	TRBJ2-7	NA	CASSDRGETYEQYF	TGTGCCAGCAGTGACAGGGGCGAGACCTACGAGCAGTACTTC
TRBV29-1	few	TRBJ2-2	NA	CSVLAGELFF	TGCAGCGTCTTGGCCGGGGAGCTGTTTTTT
TRBV27	NA	TRBJ2-3	NA	CASSALTDTQYF	TGTGCCAGCAGCGCACTGACAGATACGCAGTATTTT
TRBV6-9	NA	TRBJ1-5	NA	CPRGNNQPQHF	TGTCCGCGGGGGAACAATCAGCCCCAGCATTTT
TRBV6-5	NA	TRBJ2-3	NA	CASSYGRQHTQYF	TGTGCCAGCAGTTATGGGCGACAGCATACGCAGTATTTT
TRBV13	NA	TRBJ2-1	TRBD2	CASSPSGGPGEQFF	TGTGCCAGCAGCCCTAGCGGGGGGCCAGGTGAGCAGTTCTTC
TRBV27	NA	TRBJ1-1	TRBD1	CASSPGGQAFF	TGTGCCAGCAGTCCAGGGGGGCAAGCTTTCTTT
TRBV30	NA	TRBJ1-5	NA	CAWSAGLSNQPQHF	TGTGCCTGGAGTGCAGGACTTAGCAATCAGCCCCAGCATTTT
TRBV4-1	NA	TRBJ2-2	NA	CASSQGTANTGELFF	TGCGCCAGCAGCCAAGGGACGGCGAACACCGGGGAGCTGTTTTTT
TRBV9	NA	TRBJ2-1	NA	CASRAPTYNEQFF	TGTGCCAGCAGGGCCCCGACCTACAATGAGCAGTTCTTC
TRBV12-5	NA	TRBJ1-1	NA	CASGLWGTEAFF	TGTGCTAGTGGTTTGTGGGGCACTGAAGCTTTCTTT
TRBV7-2	NA	TRBJ1-2	NA	CASSQSPGPNYGYTF	TGTGCCAGCAGCCAAAGCCCGGGACCTAACTATGGCTACACCTTC
TRBV2	NA	TRBJ2-7	NA	CASSERVPYEQYF	TGTGCCAGCAGTGAACGTGTGCCCTACGAGCAGTACTTC